The next 27 T cell receptor beta chains were all read from a single sample in a study of T cell clonotyping in hematopoietic cell transplantation (dated by TCRdb to the early 2020s). Library preparation used the immunoSEQ multiplex PCR assay. TCRdb retrieved this table from immuneACCESS and kept in-frame rearrangements only. Not all clones are present; in checked studies, unresolved V genes account for under half, and no reason is known for the remainder. This sample holds more than 4,500 clones; around 78% were observed only once. Of the sample, around 12% falls within the top ten clones. The time point label of this sample denotes: 30 days after allo-HCT. Source: peripheral blood mononuclear cells, taken 30 days after allogeneic stem cell transplant. The source is a male patient aged 60-69 years who had an allogeneic stem cell transplant from an unrelated donor, so the T cells may come from the graft donor. Some clones in this sample may be carry-over from other donors' samples.

The rearrangement uses TRBV2 and TRBJ2-2; a weak D match, TRBD2 (7 bases). Per germline, CDR1 SNHLY and CDR2 FYNNEI. V lost 3 bases and J 3 bases, leaving 14 bases between the germline ends. CDR3 length: 16 amino acids. The CDR3, as DNA: TGTGCCAGCAGTGAGGATGGCGGGGGCTACACCGGGGAGCTGTTTTTT. Translated, it gives CASSEDGGGYTGELFF.

This chain connects TRBV6-1 to TRBJ2-2; tentatively, D is TRBD2 (6 bases). The V and J ends lost 5 bases and 8 bases respectively, with 12 bases between them. The CDR3 is made up of 13 amino acids. From germline, CDR1 is MNHNS and CDR2 SASEGT. Written as DNA, the CDR3 is TGTGCCAGCAGTTCTACTAGCACTGGGGAGCTGTTTTTT. Translated, it gives CASSSTSTGELFF.

The V gene is TRBV14, the J gene TRBJ2-1; D perhaps matches TRBD1 (6 bases). CDR1 SGHDN and CDR2 FVKESK come from the germline V gene. This CDR3 spans 14 amino acids. V shed 4 bases and J shed 7 bases, with 14 bases lying between them. The CDR3 region is CASSPQNRENEQFF. The CDR3 coding sequence is TGTGCCAGCAGCCCCCAAAACAGGGAAAATGAGCAGTTCTTC.

The chain carries TRBV7-8 and TRBJ1-6, with 9 positions matching TRBD1. Germline V gives CDR1 SGHVS, CDR2 FQNEAQ. This CDR3 is 16 amino acids long. V was pared by 0 bases and J by 9 bases, with 6 bases of the junction left unmatched. Here the CDR3 reads CASSLARGQGGSPLHF. The DNA of the CDR3 is TGTGCCAGCAGCTTAGCGCGGGGACAGGGTGGTTCACCCCTCCACTTT.

The CDR3 reads CASSRNQRNTIYF. The CDR3 DNA sequence: TGTGCCAGCAGCCGGAATCAGAGAAACACCATATATTTT. The chain links TRBV2 to TRBJ1-3; D is unresolved. This CDR3 is 13 amino acids long. Looked up from germline, CDR1 is SNHLY and CDR2 is FYNNEI. Trimming removed 6 bases at V and 5 bases at J, with 11 bases between.

This chain uses TRBV4-1 with TRBJ1-3; D uncertain. Deletions cut 7 bases from V and 0 bases from J, with 13 bases between. The CDR3 spans 15 residues. Per germline, CDR1 MGHRA and CDR2 YSYEKL. The CDR3 here is CASTREGYSGNTIYF. CDR3 nucleotide sequence: TGCGCCAGCACTCGGGAGGGATACTCTGGAAACACCATATATTTT.

This chain connects TRBV5-4 to TRBJ1-2; D unclear. Germline-derived CDR1 and CDR2 are SGHNT and YYREEE (reference sequence). CDR3 length: 17 residues. Trimming removed 6 bases at V and 4 bases at J, with 25 bases between. CDR3 region: CASTIRGPGRRTYGYTF. The CDR3 DNA reads as TGTGCCAGCACCATCCGAGGGCCGGGCAGGAGAACCTATGGCTACACCTTC.

The chain is built from TRBV6-1 and TRBJ1-5; D is unclear. This CDR3 is built from 14 residues. Between the trimmed V and J ends, which lost 2 bases and 6 bases, there was a span of 11 bases. Germline-derived CDR1 and CDR2 are MNHNS and SASEGT. The CDR3 is CASSEWLPGQPQHF. CDR3 nucleotides: TGTGCCAGCAGTGAATGGCTCCCGGGTCAGCCCCAGCATTTT.

The chain has TRBV6-5 and TRBJ1-2; a weak D match, TRBD1 (5 bases). Trimming removed 6 bases from V and 4 bases from J, with 15 bases in between. The CDR3 length is 14 residues. Germline CDR1 is MNHEY and CDR2 is SVGAGI. CDR3 DNA: TGTGCCAGCAGGTACCTTGGGGCGGGCTATGGCTACACCTTC. Amino acids: CASRYLGAGYGYTF.

This rearrangement joins TRBV4-2 to TRBJ1-4; D unresolved. The CDR3 has 12 residues. Germline V gene lookup returns CDR1 LGHNA and CDR2 YNFKEQ. V was shortened by 4 bases and J by 8 bases, with 8 bases between the two germline ends. The CDR3 DNA reads as TGTGCCAGCAGCCCTTCCCTGGAAAAACTGTTTTTT. Translated, it gives CASSPSLEKLFF.

V is TRBV5-1 and J is TRBJ1-1; TRBD1 might be the D (5 bases). The CDR3 contains 14 residues. In germline, CDR1 is SGHRS, CDR2 YFSETQ. Between the trimmed V and J ends, which lost 4 bases and 5 bases, there was a span of 15 bases. This CDR3 is CASSPTTQVTEAFF. CDR3 DNA: TGCGCCAGCAGCCCAACCACACAGGTTACTGAAGCTTTCTTT.

This chain connects TRBV4-1 to TRBJ1-2, with D unclear. Germline CDR1 is MGHRA and CDR2 is YSYEKL. The ends were cut back, 0 bases at V and 4 bases at J, with 9 bases in the middle. This CDR3 has 14 amino acids. The CDR3 loop is CASSQDYGSYGYTF. The CDR3 DNA is TGCGCCAGCAGCCAAGATTACGGTAGCTATGGCTACACCTTC.

The chain couples TRBV30 to TRBJ2-7; perhaps D is TRBD1 or TRBD2 (5 bases each). Germline V gene lookup returns CDR1 GTSNPN and CDR2 SVGIG (reference sequence). The CDR3 loop spans 13 amino acids. With 2 bases removed from V and 6 bases from J, the gap between germline ends came to 14 bases. CDR3 loop: CAWSPGTAREQYF. CDR3 bases: TGTGCCTGGAGTCCCGGGACCGCCCGCGAGCAGTACTTC.

By its share, this clone is medium-sized (0.01 to 0.1%). The V and J genes are TRBV7-2 and TRBJ1-2, with D possibly TRBD1 on 5 matching bases. CDR3 size: 13 residues. The germline V gene encodes CDR1 SGHTA and CDR2 FQGNSA. Deletions cut 2 bases from V and 4 bases from J, with 8 bases between. In nucleotides, the CDR3 is TGTGCCAGCAGCTTACAGGGTGCCTATGGCTACACCTTC. Translated: CASSLQGAYGYTF. Based on the CDR3 plus reference TRBV7-2 and TRBJ1-2, the full variable domain is GAGVSQSPSNKVTEKGKDVELRCDPISGHTALYWYRQSLGQGLEFLIYFQGNSAPDKSGLPSDRFSAERTGGSVSTLTIQRTQQEDSAVYLCASSLQGAYGYTFGSGTRLTVV.

V gene TRBV6-5 combines with J gene TRBJ2-3, with 11 bases that match TRBD1. Germline lookup yields CDR1 MNHEY and CDR2 SVGAGI. Trimming at V came to 8 bases and at J to 1 base, leaving 5 bases not matched to a gene. CDR3 length: 15 amino acids. CDR3 bases: TGTGCCAGCCGGGCGGGACAGGGGGGCACAGATACGCAGTATTTT. It yields the protein CASRAGQGGTDTQYF.

This clone was detected once. The chain is built from TRBV6-6 and TRBJ2-2; TRBD2 matches 7 bases. V dropped 6 bases and J dropped 6; count of bases not matched to a gene: 10. Germline CDR1 reads MNHNY; CDR2 reads SVGAGI (reference sequence). The CDR3 loop spans 15 amino acids. As DNA, the CDR3 is TGTGCCAGCAGGGCGGACCCCCGGGGGGCCGGGGAGCTGTTTTTT. The encoded protein is CASRADPRGAGELFF.

J is TRBJ1-2 and V is TRBV6-1; perhaps TRBD1 as D (6 bases). This CDR3 region has 13 residues. CDR1 and CDR2 (germline): MNHNS, SASEGT. Deletions cut 9 bases from V and 4 bases from J, with 15 bases between. DNA of the CDR3: TGTGCCAGTTACAGGGTCGGGATCTATGGCTACACCTTC. It yields the protein CASYRVGIYGYTF.

This chain connects TRBV29-1 to TRBJ1-5; D perhaps matches TRBD1 (5 bases). The CDR3 covers 15 residues. V gave up 6 bases and J gave up 1 base, with 16 bases separating them. The V gene's germline CDR1 is SQVTM and CDR2 ANQGSEA. The CDR3 protein is CSVQGGIRSNQPQHF. The DNA for the CDR3 is TGCAGCGTCCAGGGCGGGATCAGGAGCAATCAGCCCCAGCATTTT. Using reference TRBV29-1 and TRBJ1-5 for the parts outside the CDR3, the full variable domain is SAVISQKPSRDICQRGTSLTIQCQVDSQVTMMFWYRQQPGQSLTLIATANQGSEATYESGFVIDKFPISRPNLTFSTLTVSNMSPEDSSIYLCSVQGGIRSNQPQHFGDGTRLSIL.

The chain couples TRBV5-1 to TRBJ1-2, with 7 bases matching TRBD1. Germline V gene sequence: CDR1 SGHRS, CDR2 YFSETQ. V lost 5 bases, J lost 2 bases, and 6 bases stayed unmatched. The CDR3 is 14 amino acids. The CDR3 nucleotides are TGCGCCAGCAGTCCCCGGGACAGAAACTATGGCTACACCTTC. Protein sequence: CASSPRDRNYGYTF.

The chain uses TRBV6-5 and TRBJ2-3, with 10 bases aligning to TRBD2. Germline V gene data show CDR1 as MNHEY and CDR2 as SVGAGI. V trimming: 8 bases; J trimming: 5 bases; junction bases outside the gene matches: 4. CDR3 length: 13 residues. CDR3 sequence reads: CASLAGEGDTQYF. Written as DNA, the CDR3 is TGTGCCAGCCTAGCGGGGGAGGGAGATACGCAGTATTTT.

The gene calls are TRBV6-1 and TRBJ2-7; tentative D call: TRBD2 (6 bases). The CDR3 is 15 amino acids. The V gene's germline CDR1 is MNHNS and CDR2 SASEGT. V dropped 4 bases and J dropped 0 bases, with 13 bases sitting between them. In nucleotides, the CDR3 is TGTGCCAGCAGTGCTTGGGGGGTGGGCTCCTACGAGCAGTACTTC. The encoded protein is CASSAWGVGSYEQYF.

This chain links TRBV2 with TRBJ2-7; 10 bases fit TRBD2. The length of the CDR3 is 15 residues. Trimming removed 6 bases from V and 3 bases from J; junction bases left unmatched: 8. In germline, CDR1 is SNHLY, CDR2 FYNNEI. The CDR3 coding sequence is TGTGCCAGCAGGATATCTAGCGGGGGTTTCTACGAGCAGTACTTC. It encodes CASRISSGGFYEQYF. Looking up the rest from reference TRBV2 and TRBJ2-7 gives the full variable domain: EPEVTQTPSHQVTQMGQEVILRCVPISNHLYFYWYRQILGQKVEFLVSFYNNEISEKSEIFDDQFSVERPDGSNFTLKIRSTKLEDSAMYFCASRISSGGFYEQYFGPGTRLTVT.

The chain links TRBV7-2 to TRBJ2-2; D is possibly TRBD1 (5 bases). The V gene's germline CDR1 is SGHTA and CDR2 FQGNSA. With 6 bases removed from V and 6 bases from J, the gap between germline ends came to 17 bases. The CDR3 extends over 15 amino acids. The CDR3 sequence: CASRNSGAGSGELFF. The CDR3 nucleotides are TGTGCCAGCAGGAATAGTGGGGCAGGGTCCGGGGAGCTGTTTTTT.

The chain joins TRBV7-6 to TRBJ1-2, with TRBD1 matching 10 bases. In germline, CDR1 is SGHVS, CDR2 FNYEAQ. The ends lost 4 bases at V and 8 bases at J; junction bases unmatched: 16. This CDR3 has 17 amino acids. The CDR3 protein is CASSSEPGTGAVGGYTF. CDR3 coding DNA: TGTGCCAGCAGCTCCGAACCCGGGACAGGGGCGGTAGGCGGCTACACCTTC.

This chain joins TRBV2 and TRBJ2-2; D could derive from TRBD1 or TRBD2 (5 bases each). Germline loops: CDR1 SNHLY, CDR2 FYNNEI. The CDR3 has 16 residues. V was pared by 4 bases and J by 0 bases, with 12 bases between. Written as DNA, the CDR3 is TGTGCCAGCAGTGTTCAGGGAGCTACGAACACCGGGGAGCTGTTTTTT. Its protein product is CASSVQGATNTGELFF.

This chain uses TRBV28 with TRBJ1-3, with D possibly TRBD1 on 5 matching bases. CDR3 length equals 14 residues. Germline CDR1 and CDR2: MDHEN and SYDVKM. The germline V and J ends were trimmed by 7 bases and 2 bases, with 12 bases remaining between them. CDR3 residues: CASTLMGAGNTIYF. CDR3 DNA sequence: TGTGCCAGCACCCTAATGGGGGCTGGAAACACCATATATTTT.

This chain joins TRBV2 and TRBJ2-1; 10 bases match TRBD2. Trimming at V came to 5 bases and at J to 4 bases, leaving 5 bases not matched to a gene. The V gene's germline CDR1 is SNHLY and CDR2 FYNNEI. CDR3 length: 15 amino acids. CDR3 bases: TGTGCCAGCAGTCTGGGACTAGCGATTTACAATGAGCAGTTCTTC. Amino acid sequence: CASSLGLAIYNEQFF.